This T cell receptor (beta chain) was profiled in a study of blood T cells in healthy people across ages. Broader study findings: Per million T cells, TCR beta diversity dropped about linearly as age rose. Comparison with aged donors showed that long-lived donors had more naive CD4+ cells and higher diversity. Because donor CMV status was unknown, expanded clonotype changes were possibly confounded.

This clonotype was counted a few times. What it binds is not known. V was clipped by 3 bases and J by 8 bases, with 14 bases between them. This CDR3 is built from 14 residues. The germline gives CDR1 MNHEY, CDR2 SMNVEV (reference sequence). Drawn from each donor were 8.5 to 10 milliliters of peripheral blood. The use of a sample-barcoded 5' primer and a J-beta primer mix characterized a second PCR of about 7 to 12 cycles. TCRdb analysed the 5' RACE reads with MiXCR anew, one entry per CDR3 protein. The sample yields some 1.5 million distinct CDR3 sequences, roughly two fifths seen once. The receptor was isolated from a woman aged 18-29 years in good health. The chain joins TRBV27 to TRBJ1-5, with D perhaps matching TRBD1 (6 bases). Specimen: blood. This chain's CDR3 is CASSFGQGMEPQHF. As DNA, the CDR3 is TGTGCCAGCAGTTTTGGGCAGGGGATGGAGCCCCAGCATTTT.